The 18 T cell receptor beta chains below come from one sample, sequenced in a study of T cells after yellow fever vaccination. TCRdb re-called the 5' RACE reads with MiXCR, one entry per CDR3 protein. The sample has 300,000 to 400,000 distinct CDR3 sequences; roughly 10% are singletons. The sequencing here drew on CD4+ T cells sorted from PBMCs, taken 45 days after the yellow fever booster vaccination. All receptors come from a man in his late teens or twenties who received the YFV17D yellow fever vaccine.

The J gene is TRBJ1-1, the V gene TRBV5-1; TRBD1 might be the D (5 bases). Deletions cut 3 bases from V and 3 bases from J, with 18 bases between. Per the germline V gene, CDR1 is SGHRS and CDR2 is YFSETQ. This CDR3 has 16 residues. In DNA form, the CDR3 reads TGCGCCAGCAGCTACTGGACACCCTCCGTGGACACTGAAGCTTTCTTT. Protein: CASSYWTPSVDTEAFF.

This clonotype was counted only a few times. The rearrangement joins TRBV20-1 to TRBJ1-4; 10 positions agree with TRBD1. The CDR3 runs to 13 residues. The ends lost 5 bases at V and 8 bases at J; junction bases unmatched: 5. The V gene's germline CDR1 is DFQATT and CDR2 SNEGSKA (reference sequence). This CDR3 reads CSALSGQGEKLFF. The CDR3 DNA reads as TGCAGTGCTCTCTCGGGACAGGGGGAAAAACTGTTTTTT.

This clonotype was seen at least ten times. Compared with germline, one end of the junction differs, possibly owing to a read error. The chain carries TRBV4-2 and TRBJ2-3; D call uncertain. Germline CDR1 and CDR2: LGHNA and YNFKEQ. The CDR3 is 15 amino acids. CDR3 sequence (DNA): TGCGCCAGCAGCCAAGATAGGGTCAGCACAGATACGCAGTATTTT. Its translation: CASSQDRVSTDTQYF.

This clonotype was counted many times. The rearrangement joins TRBV9 to TRBJ2-5; D ambiguous. The CDR3 has 13 residues. Germline-derived CDR1 and CDR2 are SGDLS and YYNGEE. Trimming removed 0 bases at V and 5 bases at J, with 8 bases between. CDR3 nucleotide sequence: TGTGCCAGCAGCGTAGGGGCCGTGGAGACCCAGTACTTC. Protein product: CASSVGAVETQYF.

This chain joins TRBV12-3 or TRBV12-4 and TRBJ1-1; tentatively, D is TRBD1 (6 bases). Trimming took 1 base from V and 5 from J, leaving 14 bases between them. The CDR3 runs to 15 residues. In nucleotides, the CDR3 is TGTGCCAGCAGTTTAGACAGGGTCGGAATAACTGAAGCTTTCTTT. Amino acids: CASSLDRVGITEAFF.

This clonotype was detected a few times. V usage is TRBV4-2 and J usage is TRBJ2-2; 8 bases are a match to TRBD1. The germline V gene encodes CDR1 LGHNA and CDR2 YNFKEQ. The CDR3 contains 16 residues. Trimming removed 3 bases from V and 8 bases from J; junction bases left unmatched: 11. The CDR3 bases are TGTGCCAGCAGCCACCCGGACAGGGCTGGAGGGGGGGAGCTGTTTTTT. It specifies CASSHPDRAGGGELFF.

The V call is TRBV9, the J call TRBJ2-3; D call uncertain. The V gene's germline CDR1 is SGDLS and CDR2 YYNGEE. The CDR3 sequence is 14 residues long. Trimming removed 4 bases from V and 2 bases from J, with 11 bases in between. The CDR3 nucleotides read TGTGCCAGCAGCACGGATCCTTCCACAGATACGCAGTATTTT. Translated, it gives CASSTDPSTDTQYF.

This chain links TRBV4-3 with TRBJ1-6; D possibly corresponds to TRBD1 (5 bases). V was cut by 0 bases and J by 7 bases, with 13 bases left in between. Germline values: CDR1 LGHNA, CDR2 YSLEER. The CDR3 loop spans 16 amino acids. Written as DNA, the CDR3 is TGCGCCAGCAGCCAAGAGGGTTACGGGGGGAATTCACCCCTCCACTTT. This gives the protein CASSQEGYGGNSPLHF.

DNA for the CDR3: TGTGCCAGCGGGATGCGGGACGGCAAAAACATTCAGTACTTC. This gives the protein CASGMRDGKNIQYF. The J gene is TRBJ2-4, the V gene TRBV28, with D maybe TRBD2 (6 bases). The germline gives CDR1 MDHEN, CDR2 SYDVKM. Trimming pared 8 bases from V and 3 bases from J, leaving 14 bases between. The CDR3 is made up of 14 amino acids.

This clonotype was seen many times. The CDR3 coding sequence is TGTGCCAGCCGAGCGGGGGGCCGAGAAGAGCAGTTCTTC. Its protein product is CASRAGGREEQFF. The rearrangement uses TRBV19 and TRBJ2-1; 9 positions match TRBD2. Germline CDR1 and CDR2: LNHDA and SQIVND (reference sequence). With V trimmed by 9 bases and J by 10 bases, 10 bases remained unmatched. This CDR3 spans 13 amino acids.

This clonotype was counted at least ten times. The rearrangement joins TRBV5-1 to TRBJ1-4; D ambiguous. The CDR3 has 13 amino acids. The germline V gene has CDR1 SGHRS and CDR2 YFSETQ. Trimming removed 0 bases from V and 4 bases from J, with 4 bases in between. This CDR3 reads CASSLDRNEKLFF. CDR3 sequence (DNA): TGCGCCAGCAGCTTGGACCGTAATGAAAAACTGTTTTTT.

Ten or more counts support this clonotype. The V call is TRBV4-1, the J call TRBJ2-5; 8 nucleotides agree with TRBD1. Germline values: CDR1 MGHRA, CDR2 YSYEKL. V trimming: 5 bases; J trimming: 5 bases; junction bases outside the gene matches: 10. The CDR3 contains 15 residues. The CDR3 region has the DNA TGCGCCAGCAGCGTCAGGGCAGGGGGCTTTGAGACCCAGTACTTC. This translates into CASSVRAGGFETQYF.

There are many counts of this clonotype. The rearrangement links TRBV20-1 to TRBJ1-4; possible D gene TRBD1, 5 bases. Germline CDR1 is DFQATT and CDR2 is SNEGSKA (reference sequence). The CDR3 sequence is 13 residues long. The V gene lost 7 bases and the J gene lost 7 bases, with 16 bases spanning the gap. CDR3 sequence (DNA): TGCAGTGTCTCGGGCCCACAGGCTGAAAAACTGTTTTTT. Protein sequence: CSVSGPQAEKLFF.

This clonotype has at least ten counts. The V and J genes are TRBV6-6 and TRBJ2-3, with D unresolved. Trimming took 5 bases from V and 6 from J, leaving 6 bases between them. Germline CDR1 is MNHNY and CDR2 is SVGAGI (reference sequence). CDR3 length: 11 amino acids. The CDR3 bases are TGTGCCAGCAGTCCCGGGGATACGCAGTATTTT. Translating gives CASSPGDTQYF.

This clonotype was seen a handful of times. The genes are TRBV11-1 and TRBJ2-7; TRBD2 matches 11 bases. The J segment lost 5 bases and the V segment lost 2 bases, leaving 8 bases of the junction unmatched. Germline V lookup: CDR1 SGHAT, CDR2 FQDESV (reference sequence). This CDR3 spans 16 amino acids. CDR3: CASSLQPGLAVNEQYF. The CDR3 region has the DNA TGTGCCAGCAGCTTACAACCGGGACTAGCGGTAAACGAGCAGTACTTC.

This clonotype was detected a few times. The CDR3 region is CSARDLRARSEKLFF. DNA for the CDR3: TGCAGTGCTAGAGATCTCAGGGCTAGGAGTGAAAAACTGTTTTTT. V gene TRBV20-1 combines with J gene TRBJ1-4; possibly TRBD1 for D (5 bases). V lost 0 bases and J lost 7, with 15 bases in between. The CDR3 has 15 residues. CDR1 DFQATT and CDR2 SNEGSKA come from the germline V gene (reference sequence).

This clonotype was seen only a few times. This chain uses TRBV7-2 with TRBJ1-2; D not resolved. Between the trimmed V and J ends, which lost 1 base and 8 bases, there was a span of 17 bases. This CDR3 is 15 amino acids long. Germline CDR1 SGHTA, CDR2 FQGNSA. The CDR3 reads CASSLGFRGYGGYTF. The CDR3 nucleotides read TGTGCCAGCAGCTTAGGTTTTCGGGGATACGGCGGCTACACCTTC.

This clonotype was detected only a few times. The gene calls are TRBV6-5 and TRBJ1-6; D is unresolved. Germline V CDR1 and CDR2: MNHEY, SVGAGI. This CDR3 comprises 16 residues. V was pared by 10 bases and J by 4 bases, with 20 bases between. CDR3 DNA: TGTGCCACCAACAGCGGTTGGGCGGATTATAATTCACCCCTCCACTTT. It yields the protein CATNSGWADYNSPLHF.